The present TCR beta chain was sequenced within a study of T-cell memory formation after mild COVID-19. TCRdb re-derived calls from the 5' RACE reads in MiXCR, one entry per CDR3 protein. The profile shows under 300,000 distinct CDR3 sequences, approximately 10% of them singletons. The sample consisted of PBMCs or a T cell subset sorted from them (not recorded which). The receptor was derived from a man aged 18 to 35 who had mild COVID-19 (a few samples of this study predate the infection). Cell type and time point are not known.

CDR3 sequence: CASSLLTDSYNEQFF. As DNA, the CDR3 is TGTGCCAGCAGTTTATTGACCGACTCCTACAATGAGCAGTTCTTC. The chain is built from TRBV27 and TRBJ2-1; no clear D. The germline V gene encodes CDR1 MNHEY and CDR2 SMNVEV (reference sequence). V shed 1 base and J shed 0 bases, with 7 bases lying between them. The CDR3 sequence is 15 residues long.